This T cell receptor beta chain was observed in a study of OX40 agonist ivuxolimab in advanced cancers. Study-wide points: Patients who responded partially at 0.1-3.0 mg/kg showed clonal expansion ranking among the lowest.

Profiled with immunoSEQ multiplex PCR; TCRdb holds only in-frame clones, not every one. The sample has 20,000 to 25,000 clones, around 80% seen once. This CDR3 region has 14 residues. V lost 2 bases and J lost 8; bases outside the gene matches: 7. Per germline, CDR1 MNHEY and CDR2 SMNVEV (reference sequence). With regard to this clone: Its antigen remains unidentified.

This chain joins TRBV27 and TRBJ1-2, with TRBD1 matching over 8 bases. The clonotype was recovered from an adult with an advanced solid tumor such as melanoma, head and neck, liver or kidney cancer. The material sequenced was CD4+ or CD8+ T cells sorted from blood, taken in a trial of the OX40 agonist ivuxolimab. The CDR3 DNA sequence: TGTGCCAGCAGTTTAGTGCAGGGGGCTACGGGCTACACCTTC. Translating it yields CASSLVQGATGYTF.